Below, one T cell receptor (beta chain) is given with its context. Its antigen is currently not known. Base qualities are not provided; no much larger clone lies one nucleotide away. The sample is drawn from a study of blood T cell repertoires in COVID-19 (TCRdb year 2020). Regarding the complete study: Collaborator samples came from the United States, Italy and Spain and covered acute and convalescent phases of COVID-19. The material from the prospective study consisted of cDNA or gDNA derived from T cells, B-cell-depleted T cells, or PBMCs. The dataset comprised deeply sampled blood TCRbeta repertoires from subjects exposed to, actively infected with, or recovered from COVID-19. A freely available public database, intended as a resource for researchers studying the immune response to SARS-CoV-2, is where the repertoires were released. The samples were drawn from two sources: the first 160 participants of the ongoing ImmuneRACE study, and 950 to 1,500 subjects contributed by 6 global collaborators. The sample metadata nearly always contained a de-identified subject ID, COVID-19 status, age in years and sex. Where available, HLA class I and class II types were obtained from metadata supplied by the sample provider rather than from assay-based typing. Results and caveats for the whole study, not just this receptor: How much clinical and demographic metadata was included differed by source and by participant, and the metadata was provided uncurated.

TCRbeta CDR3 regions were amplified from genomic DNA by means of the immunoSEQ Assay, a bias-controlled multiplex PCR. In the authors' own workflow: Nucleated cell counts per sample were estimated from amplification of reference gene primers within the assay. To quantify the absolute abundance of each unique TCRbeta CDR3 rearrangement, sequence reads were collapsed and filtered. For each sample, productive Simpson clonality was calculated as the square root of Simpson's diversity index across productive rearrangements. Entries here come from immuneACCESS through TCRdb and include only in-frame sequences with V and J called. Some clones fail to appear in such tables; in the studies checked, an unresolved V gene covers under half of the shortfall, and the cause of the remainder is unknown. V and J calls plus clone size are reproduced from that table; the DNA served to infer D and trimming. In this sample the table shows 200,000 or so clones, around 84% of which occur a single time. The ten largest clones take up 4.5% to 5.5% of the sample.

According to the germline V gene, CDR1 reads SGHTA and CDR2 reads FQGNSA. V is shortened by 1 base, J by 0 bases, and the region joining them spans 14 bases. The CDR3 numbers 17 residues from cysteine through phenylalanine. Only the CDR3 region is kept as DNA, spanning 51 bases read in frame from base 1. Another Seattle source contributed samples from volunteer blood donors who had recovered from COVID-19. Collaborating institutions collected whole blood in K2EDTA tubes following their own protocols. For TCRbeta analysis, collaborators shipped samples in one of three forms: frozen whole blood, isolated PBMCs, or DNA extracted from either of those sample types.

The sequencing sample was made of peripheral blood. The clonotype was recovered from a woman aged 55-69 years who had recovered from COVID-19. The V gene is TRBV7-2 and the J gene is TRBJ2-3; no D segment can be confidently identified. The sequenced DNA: TGTGCCAGCAGCTTAGGGTTGATTAGCCTTAGCACAGATACGCAGTATTTT. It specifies CASSLGLISLSTDTQYF.